What follows are 30 T cell receptor beta chains derived from one specimen sequenced in a study of T cells in localized non-small cell lung cancer. Sequenced by immunoSEQ multiplex PCR; TCRdb stores in-frame clones only, minus some. Of about 30,000 clones listed, less than 90% were seen once; the top ten hold around 2.9%. The material sequenced was peripheral blood, taken before any cancer treatment. The source of these receptors is a female donor aged 60 or older with stage I lung adenocarcinoma.

The chain joins TRBV20-1 to TRBJ1-1, with D hard to call. The CDR3 is 11 amino acids. The germline V and J ends were trimmed by 6 bases and 1 base, with 6 bases remaining between them. The germline V gene encodes CDR1 DFQATT and CDR2 SNEGSKA (reference sequence). The CDR3 sequence: CSAAGNTEAFF. The CDR3 coding sequence is TGCAGTGCGGCGGGGAACACTGAAGCTTTCTTT.

The V and J genes are TRBV19 and TRBJ1-2; D is undetermined. The germline V gene encodes CDR1 LNHDA and CDR2 SQIVND (reference sequence). The CDR3 consists of 15 residues. Trimming removed 3 bases at V and 3 bases at J, with 14 bases between. The CDR3 loop reads CASSMKGGRDYGYTF. CDR3 nucleotide sequence: TGTGCCAGTAGTATGAAAGGAGGGCGGGACTATGGCTACACCTTC.

The CDR3 region has the DNA TGTGCCAGCAGCCAGGGGGTAAGGGAAACTGAAGCTTTCTTT. Translated, it gives CASSQGVRETEAFF. The chain employs TRBV7-9 and TRBJ1-1; 7 bases agree with TRBD1. After removal of 5 bases from V and 5 bases from J, the junction contained 8 bases not matched to a gene. Germline CDR1 SEHNR, CDR2 FQNEAQ (reference sequence). The CDR3 spans 14 residues. The entire variable domain, with the rest obtained from reference TRBV7-9 and TRBJ1-1, is as follows: DTGVSQNPRHKITKRGQNVTFRCDPISEHNRLYWYRQTLGQGPEFLTYFQNEAQLEKSRLLSDRFSAERPKGSFSTLEIQRTEQGDSAMYLCASSQGVRETEAFFGQGTRLTVV.

The rearrangement links TRBV6-1 to TRBJ1-5; D is possibly TRBD1 (6 bases). V lost 7 bases and J 5 bases, leaving 12 bases between the germline ends. CDR3 length equals 13 residues. Germline values: CDR1 MNHNS, CDR2 SASEGT. In DNA, the CDR3 is TGTGCCAGCAAAACAGGGATCGATCAGCCCCAGCATTTT. It is translated as CASKTGIDQPQHF.

V is TRBV5-1 and J is TRBJ1-2; weak D call: TRBD1 (6 bases). The CDR3 loop spans 17 amino acids. The germline gives CDR1 SGHRS, CDR2 YFSETQ. V was pared by 4 bases and J by 5 bases, with 24 bases between. DNA of the CDR3: TGCGCCAGCAGCCGATCAGGATCGCGGGGGCCCCTTTATGGCTACACCTTC. Translation: CASSRSGSRGPLYGYTF.

The genes are TRBV19 and TRBJ2-3; TRBD1 is a possible D gene (6 bases). Trimming pared 7 bases from V and 4 bases from J, leaving 21 bases between. Germline lookup yields CDR1 LNHDA and CDR2 SQIVND (reference sequence). This CDR3 is built from 16 residues. The CDR3 here is CASTTGKAWGPDTQYF. For the CDR3, the DNA is TGTGCCAGTACCACAGGGAAAGCGTGGGGCCCAGATACGCAGTATTTT.

This chain joins TRBV19 and TRBJ2-7; no firm D call. Germline V gene sequence: CDR1 LNHDA, CDR2 SQIVND (reference sequence). The CDR3 contains 13 residues. Trimming pared 5 bases from V and 0 bases from J, leaving 8 bases between. CDR3: CASSWAPSYEQYF. For the CDR3, the DNA is TGTGCCAGTAGTTGGGCACCCTCCTACGAGCAGTACTTC.

The rearrangement links TRBV7-9 to TRBJ2-3, with 11 bases aligning to TRBD2. CDR3 length equals 17 residues. V lost 5 bases to trimming and J lost 3 bases; unmatched junction nucleotides: 10. In germline, CDR1 is SEHNR, CDR2 FQNEAQ (reference sequence). The CDR3 protein is CASSLRGLAGGTDTQYF. DNA of the CDR3: TGTGCCAGCAGCCTACGCGGGCTAGCGGGAGGAACAGATACGCAGTATTTT. Full variable domain (missing parts from reference TRBV7-9 and TRBJ2-3): DTGVSQNPRHKITKRGQNVTFRCDPISEHNRLYWYRQTLGQGPEFLTYFQNEAQLEKSRLLSDRFSAERPKGSFSTLEIQRTEQGDSAMYLCASSLRGLAGGTDTQYFGPGTRLTVL.

V is TRBV5-4 and J is TRBJ2-1; 14 bases are a match to TRBD2. Trimming cost V 4 bases and J 0 bases; bases outside gene matches: 3. CDR1 is SGHNT and CDR2 is YYREEE in the germline V gene (reference sequence). The CDR3 loop spans 17 amino acids. CDR3 in DNA: TGTGCCAGCAGCCCCGGACTAGCGGGAGGCTCCTACAATGAGCAGTTCTTC. Translation: CASSPGLAGGSYNEQFF.

The chain couples TRBV19 to TRBJ2-1; TRBD2 aligns across 10 bases. This CDR3 region has 16 residues. The germline CDR1 and CDR2 sequences are LNHDA and SQIVND (reference sequence). V was clipped by 7 bases and J by 0 bases; unmatched bases: 6. The CDR3 loop is CASTTGLADSYNEQFF. Written as DNA, the CDR3 is TGTGCCAGTACCACAGGACTAGCGGACTCCTACAATGAGCAGTTCTTC.

CDR3 in DNA: TGTGCCAGCAGCCTGGGGGGAAGGGTCTACGAGCAGTACTTC. It translates to CASSLGGRVYEQYF. The rearrangement uses TRBV11-2 and TRBJ2-7, with a weak D call TRBD2 (6 bases). V lost 5 bases and J 3 bases, leaving 14 bases between the germline ends. The CDR3 sequence is 14 residues long. CDR1 SGHAT and CDR2 FQNNGV come from the germline V gene.

In nucleotides, the CDR3 is TGTGCCTGGAGTTTAGGGAACACCGGGGAGCTGTTTTTT. This codes for CAWSLGNTGELFF. This sequence joins TRBV30 and TRBJ2-2; D remains ambiguous. V was pared by 2 bases and J by 1 base, with 5 bases between. This CDR3 has 13 residues. The germline CDR1 and CDR2 sequences are GTSNPN and SVGIG (reference sequence).

The chain uses TRBV21-1 and TRBJ2-3; TRBD2 reflects the table's D call only, with no check against the DNA. TRBV21-1 is classified as a pseudogene. The CDR3 has 13 residues. The chain's CDR3 is CASSRAWRDTQYF. The CDR3 DNA is TGTGCCAGCAGCAGAGCCTGGAGAGATACGCAGTATTTT.

The gene calls are TRBV4-3 and TRBJ2-7, with unresolved D. This CDR3 has 13 residues. Germline V gives CDR1 LGHNA, CDR2 YSLEER. V lost 0 bases to trimming and J lost 3 bases, with 6 bases between them. Here the CDR3 DNA reads TGCGCCAGCAGCCAAGATATAAACTACGAGCAGTACTTC. Its translation: CASSQDINYEQYF.

V gene TRBV4-3 combines with J gene TRBJ2-1, with TRBD2 as a possible D gene (5 bases). In germline, CDR1 is LGHNA, CDR2 YSLEER. Trimming left V 0 bases short and J 3 bases short, with 21 bases between. The CDR3 runs 19 residues. This CDR3 is CASSQDAGSVSVYYNEQFF. In nucleotides, the CDR3 is TGCGCCAGCAGCCAAGATGCGGGTAGCGTGTCCGTATACTACAATGAGCAGTTCTTC.

This clone was recorded once. This sequence joins TRBV6-1 and TRBJ1-3; no reliable D call. The CDR3 length is 13 residues. Germline V gene data show CDR1 as MNHNS and CDR2 as SASEGT. V lost 6 bases to trimming and J lost 2 bases, with 8 bases between them. CDR3 residues: CASSTTPGNTIYF. The DNA for the CDR3 is TGTGCCAGCAGCACGACCCCTGGAAACACCATATATTTT.

This sequence joins TRBV7-9 and TRBJ2-7; D tentatively reads TRBD1 or TRBD2 (6 bases each). Trimming stripped 1 base from V and 3 bases from J, with 16 bases between. Germline V gene lookup returns CDR1 SEHNR and CDR2 FQNEAQ (reference sequence). This CDR3 has 16 residues. The chain's CDR3 is CASSLGGGLVNYEQYF. CDR3 nucleotides: TGTGCCAGCAGCTTAGGAGGGGGGCTTGTGAACTACGAGCAGTACTTC.

The chain recombines TRBV10-3 with TRBJ1-5; tentative D call: TRBD1 (6 bases). Trimming stripped 0 bases from V and 4 bases from J, with 10 bases between. The CDR3 totals 15 residues. Germline-derived CDR1 and CDR2 are ENHRY and SYGVKD. CDR3 DNA: TGTGCCATCAGTGAGTCTCCAGGGGAGAATCAGCCCCAGCATTTT. This sequence encodes CAISESPGENQPQHF.

The chain has TRBV7-3 and TRBJ2-3, with 7 bases that match TRBD2. Unmatched junction bases numbered 5, after V lost 5 bases and J lost 0 bases. This CDR3 has 15 residues. Germline loops: CDR1 SGHTA, CDR2 FQGTGA. CDR3 nucleotide sequence: TGTGCCAGCAGCCCATGGGAGGGTAGCACAGATACGCAGTATTTT. Its translation is CASSPWEGSTDTQYF.

J is TRBJ1-5 and V is TRBV30; D uncertain. V was trimmed by 6 bases and J by 1 base, leaving 7 bases between them. The V gene's germline CDR1 is GTSNPN and CDR2 SVGIG (reference sequence). This CDR3 region has 12 residues. CDR3: CACCDSNQPQHF. The CDR3 bases are TGTGCCTGTTGTGACAGCAATCAGCCCCAGCATTTT.

The chain combines TRBV9 with TRBJ2-3; weak D call: TRBD1 (5 bases). The CDR3 length is 16 residues. The germline gives CDR1 SGDLS, CDR2 YYNGEE. V dropped 3 bases and J dropped 2 bases, with 16 bases sitting between them. The chain's CDR3 is CASSARAWPLTDTQYF. The DNA of the CDR3 is TGTGCCAGCAGCGCCAGGGCGTGGCCCCTCACAGATACGCAGTATTTT.

This chain uses TRBV6-5 with TRBJ1-2; no definite D call. Germline values: CDR1 MNHEY, CDR2 SVGAGI. There are 14 residues in the CDR3. V dropped 4 bases and J dropped 4 bases, with 13 bases sitting between them. The CDR3 region is CASSSPRTGYGYTF. For the CDR3, the DNA is TGTGCCAGCAGTTCCCCCCGGACGGGCTATGGCTACACCTTC.

This sequence joins TRBV5-1 and TRBJ2-3; the match to TRBD2 covers 9 bases. V lost 5 bases to trimming and J lost 0 bases; unmatched junction nucleotides: 4. CDR1 SGHRS and CDR2 YFSETQ come from the germline V gene. There are 15 residues in the CDR3. CDR3 sequence: CASRASGVSTDTQYF. In DNA form, the CDR3 reads TGCGCCAGCAGAGCTAGCGGGGTTAGCACAGATACGCAGTATTTT.

The CDR3 loop is CATSRTPGGPGQGMSNYGYTF. CDR3 sequence (DNA): TGTGCCACCAGCAGAACTCCTGGGGGACCGGGACAGGGGATGTCAAACTATGGCTACACCTTC. The genes are TRBV15 and TRBJ1-2; 10 bases are a match to TRBD1. The V gene end was trimmed by 2 bases and the J gene end by 2 bases; junction bases not matched to a gene: 20. The germline gives CDR1 LNHNV, CDR2 YYDKDF (reference sequence). The CDR3 loop spans 21 amino acids.

V usage is TRBV27 and J usage is TRBJ1-4; no reliable D call. The CDR3 is 16 residues long. Trimming cost V 6 bases and J 7 bases, with 21 bases left between them. The germline gives CDR1 MNHEY, CDR2 SMNVEV (reference sequence). CDR3 in amino acids: CASSHSPGPPAEKLFF. In DNA form, the CDR3 reads TGTGCCAGCAGCCACTCCCCCGGGCCCCCAGCTGAAAAACTGTTTTTT. The entire variable domain, with the rest obtained from reference TRBV27 and TRBJ1-4, is as follows: EAQVTQNPRYLITVTGKKLTVTCSQNMNHEYMSWYRQDPGLGLRQIYYSMNVEVTDKGDVPEGYKVSRKEKRNFPLILESPSPNQTSLYFCASSHSPGPPAEKLFFGSGTQLSVL.

The chain employs TRBV6-5 and TRBJ2-7; 8 bases match TRBD2. The junction had 11 bases not matched to a gene; V was cut back by 4 bases and J by 9 bases. Germline loops: CDR1 MNHEY, CDR2 SVGAGI. CDR3 length: 14 amino acids. In nucleotides, the CDR3 is TGTGCCAGCAGTTCACCGGGACTAGGAGACGGGCAGTACTTC. Amino acid sequence: CASSSPGLGDGQYF.

The chain joins TRBV6-5 to TRBJ1-1; no clear D gene. The CDR3 covers 14 residues. Germline V lookup: CDR1 MNHEY, CDR2 SVGAGI. Trimming pared 2 bases from V and 5 bases from J, leaving 12 bases between. This CDR3 reads CASSYRTVGTEAFF. Written as DNA, the CDR3 is TGTGCCAGCAGTTACCGGACGGTAGGGACTGAAGCTTTCTTT.

This clone was seen a handful of times. V gene TRBV7-9 combines with J gene TRBJ1-2; 7 bases agree with TRBD1. Germline assignment: CDR1 SEHNR and CDR2 FQNEAQ (reference sequence). The CDR3 has 12 amino acids. V lost 4 bases to trimming and J lost 8 bases; unmatched junction nucleotides: 4. CDR3 nucleotide sequence: TGTGCCAGCAGCTCACAGGGGAGGGGCTACACCTTC. As protein: CASSSQGRGYTF.

The J gene is TRBJ2-1, the V gene TRBV5-5; D possibly corresponds to TRBD2 (5 bases). The CDR3 contains 14 residues. From germline, CDR1 is SGHKS and CDR2 YYEKEE (reference sequence). Trimming cost V 0 bases and J 3 bases, with 7 bases left between them. For the CDR3, the DNA is TGTGCCAGCAGCTTGGTAGGAGGCTACAATGAGCAGTTCTTC. It encodes CASSLVGGYNEQFF. Filled out from reference TRBV5-5 and TRBJ2-1, the complete variable domain reads DAGVTQSPTHLIKTRGQQVTLRCSPISGHKSVSWYQQVLGQGPQFIFQYYEKEERGRGNFPDRFSARQFPNYSSELNVNALLLGDSALYLCASSLVGGYNEQFFGPGTRLTVL.

This clone was seen a single time. The CDR3 region has the DNA TGTGCCAGCAGTTCTGCGACTAGCGGGAGCGGGTACGAGCAGTACTTC. It translates to CASSSATSGSGYEQYF. J is TRBJ2-7 and V is TRBV6-5, with TRBD2 matching over 12 bases. The CDR3 has 16 residues. The J segment lost 4 bases and the V segment lost 4 bases, leaving 8 bases of the junction unmatched. Germline-derived CDR1 and CDR2 are MNHEY and SVGAGI.